Listed here is a single T cell receptor (beta chain). Which antigen it targets is not known. Base qualities are missing; no much larger clone stands one base away. The data were obtained in a study of shared clonotypes between healthy human individuals (dated by TCRdb to about 2020). The study in broad terms: Three men and a couple of women, aged 18 to 49 years, made up the cohort. Per donor, three plates each were used for CD4 naive and CD4 memory, two for CD8 naive, and one for CD8 memory. Blood TCR repertoires of about five healthy adults were deeply sequenced to estimate repertoire size and the extent of clonotype sharing between individuals. To increase sequencing depth and limit assay-specific biases, TCR repertoire library preparation and sequencing were carried out by different laboratories using diverse techniques. Leukapheresis yielded between about 0.8 and 9.5 billion PBMCs per donor. Broader findings and caveats from the paper: Pairwise subsampling indicated that sequencing depth was expected to affect the degree of clonotype sharing among donors. Sampling was limited to blood, and TCR repertoires in tissue likely differ from TCR repertoires in blood. Around 5.4% of naive CD4, 3.5% of naive CD8, approximately 2.2% of memory CD4, and approximately 0.39% of memory CD8 clonotypes were shared across a few donors. Because the study included only a small number of donors, the genetic and exposure-history diversity represented was limited. Naive subsets generally had larger estimated clonotype richness than memory subsets. Incomplete sequencing was indicated by rarefaction of sorted-subset datasets, despite the large sequencing depth. Higher generation probabilities were observed for clonotypes shared by all four sorted-subset donors than for non-shared clonotypes.

V gives up 4 bases and J gives up 2 bases, and the segment between their germline ends measures 10 bases. Its CDR3 holds 13 amino acids, cysteine through phenylalanine. The CDR3 DNA has 39 bases and is translated from base 1. CDR1 and CDR2, looked up from the germline V gene (reference sequence), are GTSNPN and SVGIG. Using the deep immunoSEQ assay, multiplex PCR amplified TCR CDR3 regions from genomic DNA. For each cell subset, the extracted genomic DNA was distributed evenly across all wells of several immunoSEQ 96-well plates, and each plate served as one replicate. For sorted subsets, about 210 ng of genomic DNA, equivalent to 25,000 to 35,000 T cell genomes, went into each replicate PCR. The purified libraries were quantified using a Qubit 3.0 fluorometer, sized with a Bioanalyzer 2100, and then quantified again using the KAPA Library Quantification kit. Every immunoSEQ 96-well plate was sequenced on a dedicated single-read 150-cycle Illumina NextSeq 550 flow cell. The published analysis was carried out like this. Because the immunoSEQ output included only junctional sequences and no quality scores, the filtering could not be the same as the filtering used for full-length reads. Sequences were annotated with PyIR, a Python wrapper for IgBLAST v1.9, and V/J genes and CDR3 were assigned using IMGT germline references. Reads were removed for weak V/J assignments (E-value above 1e-6), missing CDR3, stop codons, out-of-frame junctions, or ambiguous translated residues. A V3J clonotype was defined by an identical inferred V gene, J gene, and CDR3 amino acid sequence. Percentage overlap between repertoires was computed as shared unique clonotypes divided by the size of the smaller repertoire. Repertoire richness was assessed with RTK rarefaction, the Chao1 estimator, and Recon v2.1 estimates of unobserved clonotypes. OLGA was used to compute generation probabilities for all TCRbeta clonotypes that the gDNA method yielded from a few donors. Drawn from immuneACCESS, this table holds only the in-frame rearrangements with V and J called that TCRdb kept. Clones are partly lost; checked studies trace under half to an unresolved V gene and leave the rest unexplained. V, J and clone size derive from that table, while D and trimming were established from the DNA sequence. The sample profile shows around 720,000 clones; more than 70% of them were found once. Together, the top ten hold roughly 1.9% of the sample.

Healthy HIV-negative adults with no recently reported acute infections or vaccinations were included as donors. All donors were Caucasian adults living in Nashville, Tennessee, USA. CD4+ T cells were enriched by magnetic negative selection; naive cells were then positively selected on CD45RA, and the negative fraction formed the memory subset. Blood was collected by leukapheresis, and PBMCs were isolated by Ficoll-Histopaque density gradient centrifugation and then cryopreserved in liquid nitrogen vapor phase. Purity and quantity of every magnetically sorted T cell population were checked by analytical flow cytometry. From each sorted fraction, genomic DNA was isolated and quantified by UV absorbance on a Nanodrop 2000c.

Here the chain combines TRBV30 and TRBJ2-3; no D gene can be assigned with confidence. The sequence was obtained from a woman aged 30 to 39 in good health. The sequencing input was memory CD4+ T cells sorted from blood. The cell subset or site label of this sample denotes: CD45RA-negative fraction. In nucleotide form, the sequence is TGTGCCTGGACCACTGACTTCACAGATACGCAGTATTTT. Its coded protein is CAWTTDFTDTQYF.